This T cell receptor beta chain stems from a study of OX40 agonist ivuxolimab in advanced cancers. General notes on the study: Ivuxolimab was a fully human IgG2 agonistic monoclonal antibody targeting the costimulatory receptor OX40 (CD134). Prior anti-PD-1, anti-PD-L1 or anti-CTLA-4 therapy was permitted, and checkpoint inhibitors had been received by less than 45% of dose-escalation patients. Intravenous ivuxolimab was administered to patients every 2 weeks at six dose levels: 0.01, 0.1, 0.3, 1.5, 3 and 10 mg/kg. Peripheral TCRbeta sequencing aimed to test whether ivuxolimab altered TCR sequence diversity and caused clonal T-cell expansion. Among the 50 to 55 dose-escalation patients, some 20 had hepatocellular carcinoma, roughly 15 melanoma, 9 renal cell carcinoma and 9 head and neck cancer. Three dose-escalation patients achieved partial responses, one with hepatocellular carcinoma and two with cutaneous melanoma. In the dose-escalation cohort, 82.7% of patients were male, and the mean age was roughly 60 years, with a range of about 20 to 90. The paper describes the monotherapy dose-escalation part (N of about 50 patients) of the phase I trial of ivuxolimab. What the study reported, not specific to this receptor: Partial responders in the 0.1-3.0 mg/kg groups had among the lowest normalized peripheral clonal expansion, especially among CD8+ T cells. Clonal expansion of both CD4+ and CD8+ blood T cells was observed from baseline to week 6 at doses 0.1 to 3.0 mg/kg. Antigen specificity was not determined for the clonally expanded peripheral T cells. Low levels of normalized T-cell clonal expansion were also seen in some patients who did not respond. On average, CD8+ T cells showed more expanded clones than CD4+ T cells after ivuxolimab.

The trial excluded patients who had a history of autoimmune disease or who were on systemic immunosuppression. In every dose cohort, peripheral blood was drawn for TCR sequencing at baseline, cycle 4 day 1, and cycle 7 day 1. Samples were obtained from an open-label, multicenter, first-in-human phase I dose-escalation trial of ivuxolimab. Adults with locally advanced or metastatic melanoma, renal cell carcinoma, hepatocellular carcinoma or head and neck squamous cell carcinoma were enrolled in the trial. Before TCR sequencing, CD4+ T cells and CD8+ T cells from peripheral blood were sorted into separate populations. CDR1 and CDR2, looked up from the germline V gene, are MNHEY and SVGAGI. Including cysteine and phenylalanine, the CDR3 has 12 amino acids. Of all the DNA, just the CDR3 is kept, 36 bases in frame from base 1. Relative to germline, V is 5 bases shorter and J is 12 bases shorter, with 14 bases between their ends.

For sequencing of the TCRbeta CDR3 region, genomic DNA was extracted from the sorted cells. TCRbeta CDR3 regions were sequenced using the immunoSEQ Assay. The clones in this table, taken by TCRdb from immuneACCESS, are in-frame only. Not every clone is retained; where verified, under half of the shortfall comes from an unresolved V gene, and the cause of the rest is unknown. The sample profile shows 50,000 to 80,000 clones; approximately 90% of them were found once. The leading ten clones occupy less than 0.55% of the sample. Concerning this clone itself: It has no known antigen specificity. Base-call qualities are not available, and no considerably larger clone is one nucleotide away.

The rearrangement joined TRBV6-5 to TRBJ2-1; D gene: possibly TRBD1, on 7 matching bases. This TCR came from an adult with an advanced solid tumor such as melanoma, head and neck, liver or kidney cancer. The source was CD4+ or CD8+ T cells sorted from blood, collected in a trial of the OX40 agonist ivuxolimab. The sequenced DNA is TGTGCCAGCAGTCCAGGGGGGCAGGCGCAGTTCTTC. Its amino acids are CASSPGGQAQFF.